Shown below are 5 T cell receptor beta chains from a single sample sequenced in a study of blood T cell repertoires in COVID-19. Assay: immunoSEQ multiplex PCR; the TCRdb copy retains only in-frame clones and omits some. In the table there are more than 140,000 clones, approximately 82% of which are singletons. Sequenced sample: peripheral blood. The receptors stem from a woman in her fifties or sixties in a cohort sampled during active or convalescent COVID-19.

The rearrangement links TRBV5-1 to TRBJ2-5; 7 bases align to TRBD2. V was pared by 7 bases and J by 2 bases, with 11 bases of the junction left unmatched. Germline values: CDR1 SGHRS, CDR2 YFSETQ. The CDR3 length is 15 residues. In nucleotides, the CDR3 is TGCGCCAGCGGAGCGAATGGCGGGGGACAAGAGACCCAGTACTTC. Its translation: CASGANGGGQETQYF.

The V and J genes are TRBV4-3 and TRBJ2-3; 9 bases agree with TRBD2. The CDR3 loop spans 16 amino acids. Germline CDR1 and CDR2: LGHNA and YSLEER. J lost 4 bases, V lost 0 bases, and 5 bases had no gene match. The CDR3 loop is CASSQDSSGVADTQYF. CDR3 nucleotide sequence: TGCGCCAGCAGCCAAGATTCTAGCGGGGTAGCAGATACGCAGTATTTT.

V gene TRBV7-2 combines with J gene TRBJ2-7, with a possible D match to TRBD1 (5 bases). Trimming removed 0 bases at V and 2 bases at J, with 11 bases between. Germline values: CDR1 SGHTA, CDR2 FQGNSA. The CDR3 extends over 15 amino acids. The CDR3 nucleotides are TGTGCCAGCAGCTTAGCTACAGGTGACCCCTACGAGCAGTACTTC. Its translation is CASSLATGDPYEQYF. The full variable domain, rest sourced from reference TRBV7-2 and TRBJ2-7, is GAGVSQSPSNKVTEKGKDVELRCDPISGHTALYWYRQSLGQGLEFLIYFQGNSAPDKSGLPSDRFSAERTGGSVSTLTIQRTQQEDSAVYLCASSLATGDPYEQYFGPGTRLTVT.

The rearrangement uses TRBV5-4 and TRBJ2-3; 7 bases line up with TRBD2. With V trimmed by 4 bases and J by 6 bases, 8 bases remained unmatched. The CDR3 is made up of 14 amino acids. The germline V gene encodes CDR1 SGHNT and CDR2 YYREEE (reference sequence). The CDR3 is CASSAGLGVDTQYF. In nucleotides, the CDR3 is TGTGCCAGCAGCGCCGGACTAGGAGTGGATACGCAGTATTTT.

The chain combines TRBV5-1 with TRBJ1-2, with 9 positions matching TRBD1. Trimming cost V 7 bases and J 6 bases; bases outside gene matches: 10. The CDR3 extends over 14 amino acids. Germline CDR1 reads SGHRS; CDR2 reads YFSETQ. CDR3 sequence reads: CASGTGTGTDGYTF. The CDR3 bases are TGCGCCAGCGGGACCGGGACAGGGACTGATGGCTACACCTTC.